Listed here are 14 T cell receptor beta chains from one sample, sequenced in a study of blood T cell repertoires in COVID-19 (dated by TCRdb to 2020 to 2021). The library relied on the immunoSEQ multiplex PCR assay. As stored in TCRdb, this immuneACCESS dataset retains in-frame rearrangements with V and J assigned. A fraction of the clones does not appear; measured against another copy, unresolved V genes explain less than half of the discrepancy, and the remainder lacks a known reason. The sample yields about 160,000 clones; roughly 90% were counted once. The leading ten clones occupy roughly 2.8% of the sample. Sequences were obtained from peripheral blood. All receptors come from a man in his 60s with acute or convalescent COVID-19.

The CDR3 here is CASSLASENNEKLFF. The CDR3 region has the DNA TGCGCCAGCAGCTTGGCCTCAGAAAATAATGAAAAACTGTTTTTT. This chain links TRBV5-1 with TRBJ1-4; D is unclear. There are 15 residues in the CDR3. From germline, CDR1 is SGHRS and CDR2 YFSETQ. Trimming removed 0 bases at V and 4 bases at J, with 10 bases between.

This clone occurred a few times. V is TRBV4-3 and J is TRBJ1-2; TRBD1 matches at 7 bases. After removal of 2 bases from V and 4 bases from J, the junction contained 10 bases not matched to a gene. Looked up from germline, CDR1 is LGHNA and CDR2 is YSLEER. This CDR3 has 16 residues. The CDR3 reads CASSQPLGQGGYGYTF. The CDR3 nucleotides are TGCGCCAGCAGCCAACCACTGGGGCAGGGGGGCTATGGCTACACCTTC.

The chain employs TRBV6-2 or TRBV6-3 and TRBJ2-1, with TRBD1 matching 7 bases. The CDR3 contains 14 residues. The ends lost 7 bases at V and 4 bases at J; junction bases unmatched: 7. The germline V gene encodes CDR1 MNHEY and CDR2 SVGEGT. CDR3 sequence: CASIPGGSYNEQFF. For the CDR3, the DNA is TGTGCCAGCATCCCAGGGGGATCATACAATGAGCAGTTCTTC.

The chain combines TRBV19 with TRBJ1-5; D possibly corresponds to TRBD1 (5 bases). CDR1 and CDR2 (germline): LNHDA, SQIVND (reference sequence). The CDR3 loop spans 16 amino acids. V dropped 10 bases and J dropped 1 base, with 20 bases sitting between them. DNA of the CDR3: TGTGCCACCGGTATCAGGTTTTCAGGGAGCAATCAGCCCCAGCATTTT. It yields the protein CATGIRFSGSNQPQHF.

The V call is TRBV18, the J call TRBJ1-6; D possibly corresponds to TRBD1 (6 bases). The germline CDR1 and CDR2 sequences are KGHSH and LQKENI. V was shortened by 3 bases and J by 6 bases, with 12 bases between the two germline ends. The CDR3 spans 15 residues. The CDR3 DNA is TGTGCCAGCTCACCGGCAACAGGGTTTAATTCACCCCTCCACTTT. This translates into CASSPATGFNSPLHF.

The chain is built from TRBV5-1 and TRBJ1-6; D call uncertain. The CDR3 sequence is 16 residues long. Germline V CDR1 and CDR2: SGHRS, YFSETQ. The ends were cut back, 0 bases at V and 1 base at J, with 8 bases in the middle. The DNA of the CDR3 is TGCGCCAGCAGCTTGGCCGGGGTATCCTATAATTCACCCCTCCACTTT. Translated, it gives CASSLAGVSYNSPLHF.

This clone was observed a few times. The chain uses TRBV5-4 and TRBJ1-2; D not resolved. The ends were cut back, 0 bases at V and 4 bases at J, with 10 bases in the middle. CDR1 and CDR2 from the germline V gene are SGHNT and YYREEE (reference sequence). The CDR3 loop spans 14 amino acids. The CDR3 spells CASSLDAESYGYTF. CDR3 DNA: TGTGCCAGCAGCTTGGACGCGGAAAGCTATGGCTACACCTTC. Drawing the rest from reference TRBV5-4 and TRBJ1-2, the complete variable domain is ETGVTQSPTHLIKTRGQQVTLRCSSQSGHNTVSWYQQALGQGPQFIFQYYREEENGRGNFPPRFSGLQFPNYSSELNVNALELDDSALYLCASSLDAESYGYTFGSGTRLTVV.

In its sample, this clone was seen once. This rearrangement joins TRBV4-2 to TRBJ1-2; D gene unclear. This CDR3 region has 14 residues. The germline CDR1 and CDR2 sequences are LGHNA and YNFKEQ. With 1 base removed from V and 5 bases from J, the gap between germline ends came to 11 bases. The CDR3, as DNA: TGTGCCAGCAGCCAAGCGAGGGTGGCGTATGGCTACACCTTC. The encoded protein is CASSQARVAYGYTF.

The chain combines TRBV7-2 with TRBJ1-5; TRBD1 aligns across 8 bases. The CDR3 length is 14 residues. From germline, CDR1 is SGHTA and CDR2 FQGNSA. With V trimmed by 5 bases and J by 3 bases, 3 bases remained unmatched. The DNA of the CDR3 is TGTGCCAGCAGCGGACAGGGCGTCAATCAGCCCCAGCATTTT. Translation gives CASSGQGVNQPQHF. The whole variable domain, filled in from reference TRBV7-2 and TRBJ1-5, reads GAGVSQSPSNKVTEKGKDVELRCDPISGHTALYWYRQSLGQGLEFLIYFQGNSAPDKSGLPSDRFSAERTGGSVSTLTIQRTQQEDSAVYLCASSGQGVNQPQHFGDGTRLSIL.

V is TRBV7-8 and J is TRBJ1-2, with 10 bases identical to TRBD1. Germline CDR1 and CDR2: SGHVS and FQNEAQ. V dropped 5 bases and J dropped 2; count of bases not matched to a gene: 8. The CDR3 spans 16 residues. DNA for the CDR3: TGTGCCAGCAGCAACCGACAGGGGGCGAAGAACTATGGCTACACCTTC. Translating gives CASSNRQGAKNYGYTF. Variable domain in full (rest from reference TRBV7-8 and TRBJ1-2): GAGVSQSPRYKVAKRGQDVALRCDPISGHVSLFWYQQALGQGPEFLTYFQNEAQLDKSGLPSDRFFAERPEGSVSTLKIQRTQQEDSAVYLCASSNRQGAKNYGYTFGSGTRLTVV.

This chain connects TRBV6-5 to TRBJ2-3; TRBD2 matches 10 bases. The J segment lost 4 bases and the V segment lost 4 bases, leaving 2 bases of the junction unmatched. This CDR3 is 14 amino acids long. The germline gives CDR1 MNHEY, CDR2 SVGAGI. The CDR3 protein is CASSSSGGADTQYF. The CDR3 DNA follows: TGTGCCAGCAGTTCCAGCGGGGGGGCAGATACGCAGTATTTT.

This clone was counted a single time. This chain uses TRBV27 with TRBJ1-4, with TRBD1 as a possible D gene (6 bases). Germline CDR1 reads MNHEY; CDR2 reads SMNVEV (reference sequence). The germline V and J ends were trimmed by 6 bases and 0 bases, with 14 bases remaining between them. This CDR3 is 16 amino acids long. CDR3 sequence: CASRPSGQSTNEKLFF. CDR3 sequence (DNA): TGTGCCAGCAGACCTTCAGGACAGTCAACTAATGAAAAACTGTTTTTT.

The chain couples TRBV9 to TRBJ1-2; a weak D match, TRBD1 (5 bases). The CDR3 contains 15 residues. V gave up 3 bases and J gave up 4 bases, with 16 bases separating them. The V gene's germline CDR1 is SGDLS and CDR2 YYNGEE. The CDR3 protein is CASSALIRGVYGYTF. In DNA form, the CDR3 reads TGTGCCAGCAGCGCTCTCATTCGGGGGGTCTATGGCTACACCTTC.

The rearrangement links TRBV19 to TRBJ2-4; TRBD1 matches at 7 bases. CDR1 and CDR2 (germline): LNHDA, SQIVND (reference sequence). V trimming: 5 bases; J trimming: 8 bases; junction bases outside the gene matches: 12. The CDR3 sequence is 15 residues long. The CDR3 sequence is CASSQSEGAPDIQYF. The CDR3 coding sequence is TGTGCCAGTAGTCAATCCGAGGGGGCGCCGGACATTCAGTACTTC.